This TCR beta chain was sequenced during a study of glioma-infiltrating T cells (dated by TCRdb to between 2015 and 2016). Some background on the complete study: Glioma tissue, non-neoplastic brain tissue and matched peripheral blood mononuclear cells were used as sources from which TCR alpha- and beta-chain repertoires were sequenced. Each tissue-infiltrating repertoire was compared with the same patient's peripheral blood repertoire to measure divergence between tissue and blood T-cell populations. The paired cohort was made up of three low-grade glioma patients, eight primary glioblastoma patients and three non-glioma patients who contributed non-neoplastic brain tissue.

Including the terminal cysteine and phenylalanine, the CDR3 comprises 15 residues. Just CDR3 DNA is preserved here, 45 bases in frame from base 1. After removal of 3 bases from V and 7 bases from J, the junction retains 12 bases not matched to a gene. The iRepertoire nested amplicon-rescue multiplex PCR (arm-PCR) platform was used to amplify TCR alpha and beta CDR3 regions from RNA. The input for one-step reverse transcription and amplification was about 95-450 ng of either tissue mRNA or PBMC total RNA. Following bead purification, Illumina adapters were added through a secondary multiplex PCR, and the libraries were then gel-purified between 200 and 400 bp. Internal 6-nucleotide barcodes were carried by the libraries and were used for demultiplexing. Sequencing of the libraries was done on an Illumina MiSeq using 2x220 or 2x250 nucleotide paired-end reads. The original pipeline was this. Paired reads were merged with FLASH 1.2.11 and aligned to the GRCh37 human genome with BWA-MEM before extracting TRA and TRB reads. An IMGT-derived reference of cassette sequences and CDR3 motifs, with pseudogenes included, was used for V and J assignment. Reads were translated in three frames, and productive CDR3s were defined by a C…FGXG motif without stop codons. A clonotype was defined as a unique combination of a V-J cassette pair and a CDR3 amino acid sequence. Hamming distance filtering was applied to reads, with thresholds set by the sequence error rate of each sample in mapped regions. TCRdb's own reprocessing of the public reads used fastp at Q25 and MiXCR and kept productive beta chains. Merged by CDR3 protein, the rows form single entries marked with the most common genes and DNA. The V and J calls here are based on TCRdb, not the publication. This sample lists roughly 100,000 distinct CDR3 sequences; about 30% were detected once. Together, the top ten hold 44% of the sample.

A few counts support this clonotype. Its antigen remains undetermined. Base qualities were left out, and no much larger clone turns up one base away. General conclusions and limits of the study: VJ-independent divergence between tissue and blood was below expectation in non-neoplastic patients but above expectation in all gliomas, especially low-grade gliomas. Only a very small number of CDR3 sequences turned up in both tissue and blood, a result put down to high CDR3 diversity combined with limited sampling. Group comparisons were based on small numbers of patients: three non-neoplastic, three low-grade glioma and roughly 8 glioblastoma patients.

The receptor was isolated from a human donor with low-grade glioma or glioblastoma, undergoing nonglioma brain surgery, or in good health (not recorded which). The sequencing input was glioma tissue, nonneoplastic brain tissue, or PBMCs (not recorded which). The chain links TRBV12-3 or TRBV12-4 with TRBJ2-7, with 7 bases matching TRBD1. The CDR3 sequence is CASSFGSSTGREQYF. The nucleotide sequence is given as TGTGCCAGCAGTTTTGGCTCCTCGACAGGGCGAGAGCAGTACTTC.